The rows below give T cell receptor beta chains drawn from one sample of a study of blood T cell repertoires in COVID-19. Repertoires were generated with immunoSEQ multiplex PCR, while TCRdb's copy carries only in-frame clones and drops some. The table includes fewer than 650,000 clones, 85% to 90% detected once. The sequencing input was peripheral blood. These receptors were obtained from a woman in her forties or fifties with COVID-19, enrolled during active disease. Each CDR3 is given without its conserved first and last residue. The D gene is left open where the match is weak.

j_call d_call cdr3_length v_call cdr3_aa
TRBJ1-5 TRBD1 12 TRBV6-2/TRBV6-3 ASTPRDRGHPQH
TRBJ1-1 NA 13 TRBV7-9 ASSLLGQGGLEAF
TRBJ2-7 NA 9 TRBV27 ASSSTYEQY
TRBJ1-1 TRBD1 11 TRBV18 ASSLTGGTEAF
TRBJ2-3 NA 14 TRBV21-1 ATRGPGGWCTDTQY
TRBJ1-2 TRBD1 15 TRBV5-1 ASSLAPPGGFNYGYT
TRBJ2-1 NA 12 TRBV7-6 ASSLEGGYNEQF
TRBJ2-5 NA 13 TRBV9 ASSIMGQGGETQY
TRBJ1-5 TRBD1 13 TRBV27 ASSSGTGSNQPQH
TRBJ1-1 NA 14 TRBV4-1 ASSQEVVWGGTEAF
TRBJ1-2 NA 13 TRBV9 ASSPTPTVTDGYT
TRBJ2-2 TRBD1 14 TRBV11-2 ASSPGDRAYTGELF
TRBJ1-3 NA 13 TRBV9 ASSVRGSSGNTIY
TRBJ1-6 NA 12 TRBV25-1 ASSRAGDHSPLH
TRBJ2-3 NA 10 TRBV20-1 SASRTLDTQY
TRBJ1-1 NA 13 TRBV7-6 ASSLLPGANTEAF
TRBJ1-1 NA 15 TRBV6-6 ASSGSLTGDSYTEAF
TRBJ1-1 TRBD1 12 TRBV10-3 AISDRGLNTEAF
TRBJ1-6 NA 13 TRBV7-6 ASSPGQGNTSPLH
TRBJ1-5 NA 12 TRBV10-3 AISEGGSNQPQH
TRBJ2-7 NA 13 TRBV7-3 ASSAGTLSSYEQY
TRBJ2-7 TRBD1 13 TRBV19 ASSPLQGPRYEQY
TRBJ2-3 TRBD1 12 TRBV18 ASSLGQGTDTQY
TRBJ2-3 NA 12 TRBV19 ASSPRPSTDTQY
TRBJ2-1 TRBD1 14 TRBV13 ASSSRTGSIYNEQF
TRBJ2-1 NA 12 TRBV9 ASSVGNPHNEQF
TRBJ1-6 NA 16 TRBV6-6 ASSPQGPSPSYNSPLH
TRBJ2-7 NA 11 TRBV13 ASSLGQNYEQY
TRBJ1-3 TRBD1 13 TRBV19 ASTWDRASGNTIY
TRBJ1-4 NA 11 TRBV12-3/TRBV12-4 ASSLQGGEKLF
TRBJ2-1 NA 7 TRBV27 ASSQGGF
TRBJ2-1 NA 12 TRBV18 ASSPGGGDNEQF
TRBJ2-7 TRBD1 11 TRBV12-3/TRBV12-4 ASRTTGRGEQY
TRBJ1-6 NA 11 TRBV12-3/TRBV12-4 ASSFAPRSPLH
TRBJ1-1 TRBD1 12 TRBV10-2 ASSEGQAYTEAF
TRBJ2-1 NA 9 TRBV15 ATGAYNEQF
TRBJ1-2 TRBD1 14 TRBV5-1 ASSLGRDRVNYGYT
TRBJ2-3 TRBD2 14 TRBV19 ASSKTSGGPGDTQY
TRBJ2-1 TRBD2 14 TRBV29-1 SVVDARGGSYNEQF
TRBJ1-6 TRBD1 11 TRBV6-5 ASGTAQNSPLH
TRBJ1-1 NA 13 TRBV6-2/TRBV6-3 ASSFQGQGNTEAF
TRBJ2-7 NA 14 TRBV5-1 ASSNNIQSSSYEQY
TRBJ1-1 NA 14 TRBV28 ASSLGTGRGGTEAF
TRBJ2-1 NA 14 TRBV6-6 ASSYSTGRTYNEQF
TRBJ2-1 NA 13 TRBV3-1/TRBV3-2 ASSQDQGAVNEQF
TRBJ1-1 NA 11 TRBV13 ASTGELNTEAF
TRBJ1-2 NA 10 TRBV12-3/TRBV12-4 ASSPGWAGYT
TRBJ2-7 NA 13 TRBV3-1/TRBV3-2 ASSQDRTGVYEQY
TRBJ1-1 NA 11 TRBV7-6 ASSAGVSTEAF
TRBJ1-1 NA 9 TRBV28 ASKLNTEAF
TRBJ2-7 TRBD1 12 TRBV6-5 ASHTGTGAREQY
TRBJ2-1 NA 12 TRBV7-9 ASSLPERANEQF
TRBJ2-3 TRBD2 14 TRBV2 ASRLSGLAGLDTQY
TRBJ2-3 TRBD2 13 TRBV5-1 ASSGLTSDTDTQY
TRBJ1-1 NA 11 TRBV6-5 ASRTQGNTEAF